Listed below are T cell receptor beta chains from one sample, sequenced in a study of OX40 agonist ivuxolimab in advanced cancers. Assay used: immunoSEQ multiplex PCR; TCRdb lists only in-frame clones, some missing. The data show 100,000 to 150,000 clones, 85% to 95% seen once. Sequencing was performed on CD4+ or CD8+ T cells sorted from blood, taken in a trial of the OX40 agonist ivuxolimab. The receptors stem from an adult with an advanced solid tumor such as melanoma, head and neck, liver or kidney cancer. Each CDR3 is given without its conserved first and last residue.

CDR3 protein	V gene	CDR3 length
ASSLYGDTRVNYGYT	TRBV27	15
ASLDSTEAF	TRBV6-1	9
ASSSRGESTDTQY	TRBV5-1	13
ASSLGTSGSIHEQF	TRBV7-3	14
ASSSGQLSNQPQH	TRBV5-8	13
AGRTGTPGELF	TRBV6-5	11
ASSLLNEGTEAF	TRBV7-2	12
ASSASGSSYNEQF	TRBV6-1	13
ASSLGGTSGSNEQF	TRBV7-3	14
SVEVYASDTQY	TRBV29-1	11
ASSGGPGYSNQPQH	TRBV2	14
ASGPPGMNTEAF	TRBV7-9	12
ASSLEGYSNQPQH	TRBV7-2	13
ASSLQGANTEAF	TRBV7-2	12
ASSRLAANEQF	TRBV6-5	11
ASSLPGRGDEKLF	TRBV28	13
ASIVPASGIYEQY	TRBV28	13
ASSLPRVRNEQY	TRBV5-1	12
ASSLFDPNTEAF	TRBV7-9	12
AISDIGAGRYGYT	TRBV10-3	13
ASSIWRDIMNTEAF	TRBV28	14
ASSPEGPSARETQY	TRBV5-1	14
ATREGHTEAF	TRBV28	10
ASSLKRAYEQY	TRBV5-8	11
ASSLGLSGQRETQY	TRBV11-3	14
ASSPGQNTGELF	TRBV18	12
ASSSTSGSRTGELF	TRBV5-1	14
ASSFGAGTAQETQY	TRBV7-8	14
ASGLGPTNTEAF	TRBV28	12
ASSLSEAF	TRBV28	8
ASSPYRDSNQPQH	TRBV2	13
ASRNGAPTEAF	TRBV6-5	11
ASTRGVDLADTQY	TRBV9	13
ASSPGGGSHGYT	TRBV6-5	12
ASSPRYSGNTIY	TRBV19	12
ASSQDRGASGNTIY	TRBV4-3	14
ASSLGRTFYNEQF	TRBV28	13
ASSLVGPSGANVLT	TRBV7-2	14
ASSISPGTAAGNEKLF	TRBV19	16
ASSLSHLPYEQY	TRBV10-1	12
ASSVADRGNNEQF	TRBV9	13
ASSLVLTSSYNEQF	TRBV7-9	14
ASSPDSGSSYEQY	TRBV9	13
SVQRTSGTTTYEQY	TRBV29-1	14
ASSPPGGTPHNEQF	TRBV19	14
ATSRDVGGAGELF	TRBV15	13